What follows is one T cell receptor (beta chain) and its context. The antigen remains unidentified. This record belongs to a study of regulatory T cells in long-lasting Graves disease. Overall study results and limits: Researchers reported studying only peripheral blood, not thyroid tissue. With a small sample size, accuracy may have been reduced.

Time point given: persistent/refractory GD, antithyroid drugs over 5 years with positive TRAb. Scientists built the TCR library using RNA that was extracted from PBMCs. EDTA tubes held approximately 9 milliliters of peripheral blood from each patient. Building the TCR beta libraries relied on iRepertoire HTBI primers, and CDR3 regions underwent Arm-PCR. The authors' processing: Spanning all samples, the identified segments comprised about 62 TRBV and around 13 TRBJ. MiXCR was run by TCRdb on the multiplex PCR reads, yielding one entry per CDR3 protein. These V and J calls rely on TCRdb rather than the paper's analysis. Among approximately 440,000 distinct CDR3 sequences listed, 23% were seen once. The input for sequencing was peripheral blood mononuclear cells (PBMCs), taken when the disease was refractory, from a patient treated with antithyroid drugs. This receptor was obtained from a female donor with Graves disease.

The CDR3 DNA reads as TGCGCCAGCAGCTCCGGACAGGGGGCTTCTGGGGCCAACGTCCTGACTTTC. Amino acid sequence: CASSSGQGASGANVLTF. V gene TRBV5-1 combines with J gene TRBJ2-6, with 11 bases fitting TRBD1. CDR3 length: 17 amino acids. The germline V gene encodes CDR1 SGHRS and CDR2 YFSETQ. V shed 3 bases and J 1 base; nucleotides not matched to a gene: 3. The full variable domain, with the rest looked up from reference TRBV5-1 and TRBJ2-6, is KAGVTQTPRYLIKTRGQQVTLSCSPISGHRSVSWYQQTPGQGLQFLFEYFSETQRNKGNFPGRFSGRQFSNSRSEMNVSTLELGDSALYLCASSSGQGASGANVLTFGAGSRLTVL.